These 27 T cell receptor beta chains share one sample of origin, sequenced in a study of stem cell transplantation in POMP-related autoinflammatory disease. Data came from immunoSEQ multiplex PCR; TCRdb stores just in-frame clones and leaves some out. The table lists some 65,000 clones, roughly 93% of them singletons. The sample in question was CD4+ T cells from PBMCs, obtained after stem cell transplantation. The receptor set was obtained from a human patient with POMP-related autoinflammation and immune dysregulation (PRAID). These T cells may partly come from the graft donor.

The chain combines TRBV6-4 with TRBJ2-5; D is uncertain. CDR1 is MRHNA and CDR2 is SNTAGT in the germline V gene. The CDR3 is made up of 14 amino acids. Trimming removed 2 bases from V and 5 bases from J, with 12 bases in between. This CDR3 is CASSDSKPRETQYF. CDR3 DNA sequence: TGTGCCAGCAGTGACAGTAAGCCCCGCGAGACCCAGTACTTC.

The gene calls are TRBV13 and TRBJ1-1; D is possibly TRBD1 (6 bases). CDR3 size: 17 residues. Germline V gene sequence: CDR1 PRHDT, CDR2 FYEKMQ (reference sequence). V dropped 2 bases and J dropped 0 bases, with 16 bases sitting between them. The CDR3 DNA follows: TGTGCCAGCAGCTTATCGACACCGGGACACGTGAACACTGAAGCTTTCTTT. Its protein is CASSLSTPGHVNTEAFF.

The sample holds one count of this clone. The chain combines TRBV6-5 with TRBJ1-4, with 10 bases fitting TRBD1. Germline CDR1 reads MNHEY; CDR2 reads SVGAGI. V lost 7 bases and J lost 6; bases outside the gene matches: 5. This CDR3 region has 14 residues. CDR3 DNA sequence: TGTGCCAGCACCACGGACAGGGGGGATGAAAAACTGTTTTTT. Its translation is CASTTDRGDEKLFF.

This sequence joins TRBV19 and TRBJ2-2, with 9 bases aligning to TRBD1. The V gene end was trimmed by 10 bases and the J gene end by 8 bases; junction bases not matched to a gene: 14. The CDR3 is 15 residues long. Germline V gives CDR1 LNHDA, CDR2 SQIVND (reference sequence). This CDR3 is CATTGGTGRIGELFF. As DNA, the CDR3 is TGTGCCACCACTGGCGGGACAGGGCGTATTGGGGAGCTGTTTTTT. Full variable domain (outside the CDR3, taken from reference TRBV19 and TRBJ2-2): DGGITQSPKYLFRKEGQNVTLSCEQNLNHDAMYWYRQDPGQGLRLIYYSQIVNDFQKGDIAEGYSVSREKKESFPLTVTSAQKNPTAFYLCATTGGTGRIGELFFGEGSRLTVL.

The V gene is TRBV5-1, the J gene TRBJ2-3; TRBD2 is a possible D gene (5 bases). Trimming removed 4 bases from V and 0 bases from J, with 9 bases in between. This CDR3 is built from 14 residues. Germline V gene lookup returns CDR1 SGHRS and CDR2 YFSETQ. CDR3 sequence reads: CASSPRASTDTQYF. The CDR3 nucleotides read TGCGCCAGCAGCCCGAGGGCTAGCACAGATACGCAGTATTTT.

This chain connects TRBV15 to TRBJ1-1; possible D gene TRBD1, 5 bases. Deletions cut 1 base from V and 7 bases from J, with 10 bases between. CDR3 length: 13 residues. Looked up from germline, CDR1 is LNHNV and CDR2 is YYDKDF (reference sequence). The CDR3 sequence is CATSRGRQGEAFF. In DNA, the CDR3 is TGTGCCACCAGCAGAGGTAGGCAGGGTGAAGCTTTCTTT.

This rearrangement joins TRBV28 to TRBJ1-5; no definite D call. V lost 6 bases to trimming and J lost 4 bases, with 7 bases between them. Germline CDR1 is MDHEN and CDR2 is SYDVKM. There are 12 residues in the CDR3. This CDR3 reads CASRAWNQPQHF. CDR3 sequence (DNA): TGTGCCAGCAGAGCTTGGAATCAGCCCCAGCATTTT.

The CDR3 DNA is TGTGCCAGCAGCTGGGGGCTAGGAAACACCATATATTTT. Its translation: CASSWGLGNTIYF. The V gene is TRBV28, the J gene TRBJ1-3; D might be TRBD1 (6 bases). Germline V lookup: CDR1 MDHEN, CDR2 SYDVKM. The CDR3 contains 13 residues. V was clipped by 6 bases and J by 4 bases, with 10 bases between them.

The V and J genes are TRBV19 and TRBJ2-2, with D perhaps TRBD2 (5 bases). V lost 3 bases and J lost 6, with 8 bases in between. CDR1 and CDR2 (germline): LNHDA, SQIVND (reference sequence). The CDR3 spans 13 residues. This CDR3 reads CASSIGAAGELFF. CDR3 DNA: TGTGCCAGTAGTATCGGAGCGGCCGGGGAGCTGTTTTTT.

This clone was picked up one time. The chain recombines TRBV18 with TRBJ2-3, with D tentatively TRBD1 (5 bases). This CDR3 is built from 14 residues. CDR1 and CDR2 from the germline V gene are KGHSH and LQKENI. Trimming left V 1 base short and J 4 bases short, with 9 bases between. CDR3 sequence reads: CASSPLAGPDTQYF. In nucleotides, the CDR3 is TGTGCCAGCTCACCACTAGCAGGGCCAGATACGCAGTATTTT.

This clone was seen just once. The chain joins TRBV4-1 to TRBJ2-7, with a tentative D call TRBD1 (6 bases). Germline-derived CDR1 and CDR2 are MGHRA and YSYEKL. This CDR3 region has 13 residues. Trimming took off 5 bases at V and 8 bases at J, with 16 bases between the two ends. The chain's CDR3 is CASSLEGELQQYF. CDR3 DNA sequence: TGCGCCAGCAGCTTAGAGGGGGAATTGCAGCAGTACTTC.

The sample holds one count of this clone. CDR3: CASSIGGEPGGGYTF. CDR3 sequence (DNA): TGTGCCAGTAGTATAGGCGGAGAGCCGGGAGGTGGCTACACCTTC. The chain combines TRBV19 with TRBJ1-2; D is undetermined. Germline-derived CDR1 and CDR2 are LNHDA and SQIVND (reference sequence). This CDR3 has 15 amino acids. V was clipped by 1 base and J by 7 bases, with 16 bases between them.

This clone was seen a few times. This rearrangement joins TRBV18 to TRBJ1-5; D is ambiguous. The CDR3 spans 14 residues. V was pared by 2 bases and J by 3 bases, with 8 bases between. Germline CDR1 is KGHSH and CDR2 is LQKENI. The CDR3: CASSPTDPNQPQHF. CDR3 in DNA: TGTGCCAGCTCACCAACGGACCCCAATCAGCCCCAGCATTTT.

CDR3 in amino acids: CASSLPSGGSSSYNEQFF. In nucleotides, the CDR3 is TGTGCCAGCAGCTTACCTAGCGGGGGGTCGAGCTCCTACAATGAGCAGTTCTTC. The chain couples TRBV7-9 to TRBJ2-1, with TRBD2 matching 11 bases. Germline CDR1 reads SEHNR; CDR2 reads FQNEAQ (reference sequence). With 2 bases clipped from V and 0 bases from J, the junction kept 6 bases outside the gene matches. The CDR3 loop spans 18 amino acids. Looking up the rest from reference TRBV7-9 and TRBJ2-1 gives the full variable domain: DTGVSQNPRHKITKRGQNVTFRCDPISEHNRLYWYRQTLGQGPEFLTYFQNEAQLEKSRLLSDRFSAERPKGSFSTLEIQRTEQGDSAMYLCASSLPSGGSSSYNEQFFGPGTRLTVL.

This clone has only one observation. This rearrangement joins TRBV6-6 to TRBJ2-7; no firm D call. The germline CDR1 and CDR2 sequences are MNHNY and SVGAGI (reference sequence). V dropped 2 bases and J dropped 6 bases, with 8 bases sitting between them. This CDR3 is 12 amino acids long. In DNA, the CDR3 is TGTGCCAGCAGTTACCCCAGGCGCGAGCAGTACTTC. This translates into CASSYPRREQYF.

The CDR3 sequence is CASSHGGIFPLGANVLTF. DNA of the CDR3: TGTGCCAGCAGCCACGGAGGGATTTTCCCTCTGGGGGCCAACGTCCTGACTTTC. The chain uses TRBV14 and TRBJ2-6; maybe TRBD2 (6 bases). Trimming removed 3 bases from V and 4 bases from J, with 19 bases in between. Per the germline V gene, CDR1 is SGHDN and CDR2 is FVKESK. The CDR3 extends over 18 amino acids.

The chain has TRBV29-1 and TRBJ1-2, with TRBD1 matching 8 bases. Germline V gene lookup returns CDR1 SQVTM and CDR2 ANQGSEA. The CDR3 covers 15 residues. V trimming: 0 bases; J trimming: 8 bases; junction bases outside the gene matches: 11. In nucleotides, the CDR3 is TGCAGCGTTGAAGATCTCCGGACAGGGTGGACGGGCTACACCTTC. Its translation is CSVEDLRTGWTGYTF.

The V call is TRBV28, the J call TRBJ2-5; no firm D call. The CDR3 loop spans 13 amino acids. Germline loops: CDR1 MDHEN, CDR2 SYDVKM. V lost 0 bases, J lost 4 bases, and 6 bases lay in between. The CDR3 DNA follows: TGTGCCAGCAGTTTATGGCATGGAGAGACCCAGTACTTC. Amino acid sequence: CASSLWHGETQYF.

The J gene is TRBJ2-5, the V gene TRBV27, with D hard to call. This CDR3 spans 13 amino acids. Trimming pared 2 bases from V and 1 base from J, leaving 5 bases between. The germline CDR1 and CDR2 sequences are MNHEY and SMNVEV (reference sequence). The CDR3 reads CASSLRVQETQYF. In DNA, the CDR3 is TGTGCCAGCAGTTTAAGGGTCCAAGAGACCCAGTACTTC.

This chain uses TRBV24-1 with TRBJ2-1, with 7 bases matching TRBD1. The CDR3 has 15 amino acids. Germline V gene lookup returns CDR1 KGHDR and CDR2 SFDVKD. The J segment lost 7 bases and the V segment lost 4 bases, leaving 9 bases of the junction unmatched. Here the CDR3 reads CATSEATGLWNEQFF. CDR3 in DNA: TGTGCCACCAGTGAGGCGACAGGGCTTTGGAATGAGCAGTTCTTC.

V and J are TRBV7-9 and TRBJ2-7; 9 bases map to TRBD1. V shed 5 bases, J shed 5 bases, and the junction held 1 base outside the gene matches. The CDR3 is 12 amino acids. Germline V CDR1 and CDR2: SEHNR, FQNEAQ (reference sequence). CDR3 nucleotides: TGTGCCAGCAGCCGGACAGGGGACGAGCAGTACTTC. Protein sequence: CASSRTGDEQYF.

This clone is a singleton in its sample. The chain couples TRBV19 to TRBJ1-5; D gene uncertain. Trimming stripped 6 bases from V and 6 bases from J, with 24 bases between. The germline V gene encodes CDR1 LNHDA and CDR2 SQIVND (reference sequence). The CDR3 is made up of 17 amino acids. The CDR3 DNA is TGTGCCAGTAGCCCCCTGTGGGGATCTACGAGCGTTCAGCCCCAGCATTTT. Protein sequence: CASSPLWGSTSVQPQHF.

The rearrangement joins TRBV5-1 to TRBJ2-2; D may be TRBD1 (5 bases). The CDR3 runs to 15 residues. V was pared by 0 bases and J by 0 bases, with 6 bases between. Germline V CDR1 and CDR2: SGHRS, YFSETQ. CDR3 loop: CASSLGTTNTGELFF. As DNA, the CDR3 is TGCGCCAGCAGCTTGGGGACAACGAACACCGGGGAGCTGTTTTTT.

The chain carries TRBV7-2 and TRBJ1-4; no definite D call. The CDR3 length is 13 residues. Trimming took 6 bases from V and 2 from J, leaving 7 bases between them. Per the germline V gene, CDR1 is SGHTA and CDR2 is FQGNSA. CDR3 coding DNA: TGTGCCAGCAGTGGGAGGACTAATGAAAAACTGTTTTTT. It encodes CASSGRTNEKLFF.

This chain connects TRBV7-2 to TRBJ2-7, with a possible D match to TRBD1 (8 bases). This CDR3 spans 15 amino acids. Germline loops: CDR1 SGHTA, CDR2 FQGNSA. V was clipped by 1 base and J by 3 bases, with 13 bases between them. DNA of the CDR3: TGTGCCAGCAGCTTAGACAGGGGGGGTTACTACGAGCAGTACTTC. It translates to CASSLDRGGYYEQYF.

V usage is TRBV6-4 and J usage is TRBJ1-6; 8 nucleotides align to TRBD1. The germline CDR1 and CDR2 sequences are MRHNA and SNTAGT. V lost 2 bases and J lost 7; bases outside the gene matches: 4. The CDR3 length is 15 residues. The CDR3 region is CASSDTWTGNSPLHF. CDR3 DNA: TGTGCCAGCAGTGACACTTGGACAGGGAATTCACCCCTCCACTTT.

CDR3 region: CASSPQGGYEQYF. CDR3 DNA: TGTGCCAGCTCACCACAAGGAGGGTACGAGCAGTACTTC. V is TRBV18 and J is TRBJ2-7, with TRBD2 as a possible D gene (6 bases). V lost 1 base, J lost 4 bases, and 8 bases lay in between. Germline CDR1 and CDR2: KGHSH and LQKENI. This CDR3 is built from 13 residues.